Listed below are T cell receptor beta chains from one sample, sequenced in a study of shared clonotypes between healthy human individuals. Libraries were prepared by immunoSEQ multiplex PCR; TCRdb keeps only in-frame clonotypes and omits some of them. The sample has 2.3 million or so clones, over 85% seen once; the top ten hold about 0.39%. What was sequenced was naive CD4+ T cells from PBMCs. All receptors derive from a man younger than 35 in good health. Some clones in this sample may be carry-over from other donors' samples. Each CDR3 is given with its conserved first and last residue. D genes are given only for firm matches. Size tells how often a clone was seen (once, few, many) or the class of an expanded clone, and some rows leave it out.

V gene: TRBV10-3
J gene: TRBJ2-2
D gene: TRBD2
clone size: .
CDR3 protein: CAIKGGLAGGELFF
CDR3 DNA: TGTGCCATCAAAGGAGGACTAGCGGGCGGGGAGCTGTTTTTT

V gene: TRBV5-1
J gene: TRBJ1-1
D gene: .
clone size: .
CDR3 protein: CASSQEAGTNTEAFF
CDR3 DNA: TGCGCCAGCAGTCAAGAAGCCGGGACTAACACTGAAGCTTTCTTT

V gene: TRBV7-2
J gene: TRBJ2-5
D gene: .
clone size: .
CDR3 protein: CASSQGARETQYF
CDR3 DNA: TGTGCCAGCAGCCAAGGAGCAAGGGAGACCCAGTACTTC

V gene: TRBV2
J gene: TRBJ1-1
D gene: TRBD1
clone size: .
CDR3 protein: CASSSQTGGNAFF
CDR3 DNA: TGTGCCAGCAGTTCCCAGACAGGGGGAAATGCTTTCTTT

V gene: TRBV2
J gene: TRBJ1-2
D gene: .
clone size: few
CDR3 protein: CASSDRGYGYTF
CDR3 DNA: TGTGCCAGCAGTGACAGGGGCTATGGCTACACCTTC

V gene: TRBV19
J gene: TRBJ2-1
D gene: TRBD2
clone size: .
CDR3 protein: CASSGGLAGNQAFNEQFF
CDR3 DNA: TGTGCCAGTAGTGGCGGACTAGCGGGAAATCAGGCATTCAATGAGCAGTTCTTC

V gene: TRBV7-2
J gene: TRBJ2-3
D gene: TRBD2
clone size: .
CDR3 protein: CASSLEGLVGTDTQYF
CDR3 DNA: TGCGCCAGCAGCTTAGAAGGACTAGTTGGCACAGATACGCAGTATTTT

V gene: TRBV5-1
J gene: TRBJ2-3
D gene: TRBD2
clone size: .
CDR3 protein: CASSLPRGLASTDTQYF
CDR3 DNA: TGCGCCAGCTCTCTGCCAAGGGGACTAGCAAGCACAGATACGCAGTATTTT

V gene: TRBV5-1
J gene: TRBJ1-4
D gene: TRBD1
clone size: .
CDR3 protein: CASNQGALGEKLFF
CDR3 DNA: TGCGCCAGCAACCAGGGGGCTCTTGGTGAAAAACTGTTTTTT

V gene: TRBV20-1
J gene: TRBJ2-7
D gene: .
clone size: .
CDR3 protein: CSAGRGEQYF
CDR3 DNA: TGCAGTGCTGGGCGGGGCGAGCAGTACTTC

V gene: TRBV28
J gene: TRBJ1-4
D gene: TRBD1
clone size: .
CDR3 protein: CASRRGGSNEKLFF
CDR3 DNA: TGTGCCAGCAGGAGAGGGGGCTCTAATGAAAAACTGTTTTTT

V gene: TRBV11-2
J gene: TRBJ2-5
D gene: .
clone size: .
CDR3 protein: CASSADTGGWQETQYF
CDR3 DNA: TGTGCCAGCAGCGCCGACACAGGTGGTTGGCAAGAGACCCAGTACTTC

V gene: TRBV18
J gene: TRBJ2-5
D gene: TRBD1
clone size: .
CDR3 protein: CASSLGTDQETQYF
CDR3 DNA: TGTGCCAGCTCACTAGGGACAGACCAAGAGACCCAGTACTTC

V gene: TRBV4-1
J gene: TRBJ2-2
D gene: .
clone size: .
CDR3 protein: CASSLLQGTTGELFF
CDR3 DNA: TGCGCCAGCAGCCTCTTACAGGGTACCACCGGGGAGCTGTTTTTT

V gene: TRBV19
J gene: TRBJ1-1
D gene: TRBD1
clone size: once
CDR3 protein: CASRSTGVNTEAFF
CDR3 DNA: TGTGCCAGTAGGAGTACAGGGGTGAACACTGAAGCTTTCTTT

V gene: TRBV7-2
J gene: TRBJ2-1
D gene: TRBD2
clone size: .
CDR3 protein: CASSQEPQRDYNEQFF
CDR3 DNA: TGTGCCAGCAGCCAAGAACCCCAGCGGGACTACAATGAGCAGTTCTTC

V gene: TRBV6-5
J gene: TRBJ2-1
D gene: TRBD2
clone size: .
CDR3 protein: CASSYAGDYNEQFF
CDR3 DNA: TGTGCCAGCAGTTACGCGGGGGACTACAATGAGCAGTTCTTC

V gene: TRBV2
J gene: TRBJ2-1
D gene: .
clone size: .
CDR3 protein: CASRGDSYNEQFF
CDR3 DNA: TGTGCCAGCAGAGGGGACTCTTACAATGAGCAGTTCTTC

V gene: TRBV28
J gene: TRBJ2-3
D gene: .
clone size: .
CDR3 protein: CASSDAGKLDTDTQYF
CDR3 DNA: TGTGCCAGCAGCGATGCGGGGAAGCTCGACACAGATACGCAGTATTTT

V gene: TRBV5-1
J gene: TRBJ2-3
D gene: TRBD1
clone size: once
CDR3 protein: CASSRTGAADTQYF
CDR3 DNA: TGCGCCAGCAGCCGGACAGGGGCGGCAGATACGCAGTATTTT

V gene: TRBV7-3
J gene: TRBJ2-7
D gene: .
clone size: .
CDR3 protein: CASSPSGVGPNEQYF
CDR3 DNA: TGTGCCAGCAGCCCCTCAGGTGTGGGCCCCAACGAGCAGTACTTC

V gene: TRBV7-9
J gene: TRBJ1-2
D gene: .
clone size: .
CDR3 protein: CASSSDRINYGYTF
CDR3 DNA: TGTGCCAGCAGCTCTGACAGGATTAACTATGGCTACACCTTC

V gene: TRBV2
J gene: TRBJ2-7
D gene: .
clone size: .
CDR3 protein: CASRGAAPYEQYF
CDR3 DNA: TGTGCCAGCAGGGGAGCAGCCCCCTACGAGCAGTACTTC

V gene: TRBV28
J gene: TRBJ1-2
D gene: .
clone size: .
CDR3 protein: CASSLHGSNYGYTF
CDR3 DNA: TGTGCCAGCAGTTTGCACGGGTCTAACTATGGCTACACCTTC

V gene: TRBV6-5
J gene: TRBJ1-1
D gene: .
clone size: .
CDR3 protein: CASESGQGPTEAFF
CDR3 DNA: TGTGCCAGCGAATCTGGGCAGGGTCCCACTGAAGCTTTCTTT

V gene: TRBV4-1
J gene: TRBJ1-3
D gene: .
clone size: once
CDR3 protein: CASSQIAGVTGNTIYF
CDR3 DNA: TGCGCCAGCAGCCAAATAGCAGGGGTAACGGGAAACACCATATATTTT

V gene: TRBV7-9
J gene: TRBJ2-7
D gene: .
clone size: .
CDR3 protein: CASSWGGASYEQYF
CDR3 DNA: TGTGCCAGCAGCTGGGGGGGCGCCTCCTACGAGCAGTACTTC

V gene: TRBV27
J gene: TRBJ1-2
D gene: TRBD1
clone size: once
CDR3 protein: CASSYLPQGDYGYTF
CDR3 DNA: TGTGCCAGCAGTTACCTCCCCCAGGGGGACTATGGCTACACCTTC

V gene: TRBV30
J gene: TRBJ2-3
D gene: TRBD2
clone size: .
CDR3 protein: CAWSPRLAGDTQYF
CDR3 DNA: TGTGCCTGGAGTCCCAGACTAGCAGGGGATACGCAGTATTTT

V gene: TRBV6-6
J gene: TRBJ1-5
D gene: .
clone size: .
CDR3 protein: CASSYSSQDQPQHF
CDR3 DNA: TGTGCCAGCAGTTACTCATCCCAAGATCAGCCCCAGCATTTT

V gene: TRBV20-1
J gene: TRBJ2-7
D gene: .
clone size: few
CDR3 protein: CSARVSYEQYF
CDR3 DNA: TGCAGTGCGAGGGTCTCGTACGAGCAGTACTTC

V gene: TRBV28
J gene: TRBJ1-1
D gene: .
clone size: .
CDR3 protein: CASSTPGGGTEAFF
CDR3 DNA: TGTGCCAGCAGTACCCCCGGCGGGGGAACTGAAGCTTTCTTT

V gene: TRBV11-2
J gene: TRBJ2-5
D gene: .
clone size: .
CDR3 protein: CASSQGSQETQYF
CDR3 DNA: TGTGCCAGCAGCCAAGGGTCCCAAGAGACCCAGTACTTC

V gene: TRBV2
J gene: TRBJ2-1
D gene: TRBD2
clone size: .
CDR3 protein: CASRPGLAGGPSTRSYNEQFF
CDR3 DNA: TGTGCCAGCAGGCCGGGACTAGCGGGAGGGCCTTCTACCAGATCCTACAATGAGCAGTTCTTC

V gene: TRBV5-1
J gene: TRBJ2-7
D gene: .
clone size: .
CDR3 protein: CASSLHFSAGEQYF
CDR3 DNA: TGCGCCAGCAGCTTGCACTTCTCAGCAGGCGAGCAGTACTTC

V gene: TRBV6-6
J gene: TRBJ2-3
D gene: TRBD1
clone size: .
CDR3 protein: CASKGAWERTDTQYF
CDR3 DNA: TGTGCCAGCAAGGGGGCGTGGGAGCGGACAGATACGCAGTATTTT

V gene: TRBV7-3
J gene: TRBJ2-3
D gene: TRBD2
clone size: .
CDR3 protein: CASSFSGGRSTDTQYF
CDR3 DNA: TGTGCCAGCAGCTTTTCCGGCGGGAGGAGCACAGATACGCAGTATTTT

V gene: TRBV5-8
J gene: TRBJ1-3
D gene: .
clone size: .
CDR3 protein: CASTRRPGFSGNTIYF
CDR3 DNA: TGTGCCAGCACCCGCAGGCCAGGGTTCTCTGGAAACACCATATATTTT

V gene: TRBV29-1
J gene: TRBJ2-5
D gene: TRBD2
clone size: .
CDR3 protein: CSVTSGRDGETQYF
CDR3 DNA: TGCAGCGTGACTAGCGGGAGGGATGGAGAGACCCAGTACTTC

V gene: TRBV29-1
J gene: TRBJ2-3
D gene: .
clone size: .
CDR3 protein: CSALPSPGTDTQYF
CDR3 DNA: TGCAGCGCCCTCCCGAGTCCCGGCACAGATACGCAGTATTTT

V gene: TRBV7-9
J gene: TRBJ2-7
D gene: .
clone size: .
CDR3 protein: CASTMQARGTYEQYF
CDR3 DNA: TGTGCCAGCACCATGCAGGCCCGGGGGACGTACGAGCAGTACTTC

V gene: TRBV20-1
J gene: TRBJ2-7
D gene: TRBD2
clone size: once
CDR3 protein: CSAIRLGGRYF
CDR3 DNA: TGCAGTGCTATCCGCCTCGGGGGGAGGTACTTC

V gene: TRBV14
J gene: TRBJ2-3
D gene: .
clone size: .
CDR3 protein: CASSHENLPDTQYF
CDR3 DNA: TGTGCCAGCAGCCATGAAAATCTCCCAGATACGCAGTATTTT

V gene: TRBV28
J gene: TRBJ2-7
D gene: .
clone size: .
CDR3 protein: CASSFPGSALSSPYEQYF
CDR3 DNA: TGTGCCAGCAGTTTCCCGGGGTCGGCTCTATCGAGCCCATACGAGCAGTACTTC

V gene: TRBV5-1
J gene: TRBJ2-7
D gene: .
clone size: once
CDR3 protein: CASSLGDSRFYEQYF
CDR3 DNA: TGCGCCAGCAGCCTGGGGGACTCCCGTTTCTACGAGCAGTACTTC

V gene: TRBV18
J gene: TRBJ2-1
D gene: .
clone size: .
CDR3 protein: CASSPPAAAPSYNEQFF
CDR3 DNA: TGTGCCAGCTCACCACCTGCAGCAGCACCCTCCTACAATGAGCAGTTCTTC

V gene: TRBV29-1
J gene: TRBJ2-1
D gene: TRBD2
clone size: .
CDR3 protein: CSVSQREELNEQFF
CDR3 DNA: TGCAGCGTTTCCCAGCGGGAGGAACTCAATGAGCAGTTCTTC